The rows below give T cell receptor beta chains drawn from one sample of a study of T cell changes during pregnancy in multiple sclerosis. Some clones are missing from TCRdb's copy, which holds only in-frame ones; the method was immunoSEQ multiplex PCR. The sample holds 93,000 or so clones; under 95% are singletons and the top ten take about 0.95%. The sequenced sample was peripheral blood, obtained before pregnancy. The origin of the receptors is a female donor with multiple sclerosis, enrolled in a pregnancy study. Both conserved end residues are part of each CDR3. Each record gives: J gene, V gene, CDR3 length, D gene, CDR3 protein. D genes are given only for firm matches.

TRBJ2-3 TRBV5-1 16 TRBD2 CASSSLTSGRADTQYF
TRBJ1-5 TRBV18 16 TRBD1 CASSKSRDRENQPQHF
TRBJ1-1 TRBV7-2 11 . CASSFFRGAFF
TRBJ2-3 TRBV7-6 19 TRBD2 CASSLAGGFSGRAQGTQYF
TRBJ1-1 TRBV7-9 15 TRBD1 CASSPDRGENTEAFF
TRBJ1-1 TRBV7-8 13 . CASSFTGPTEAFF
TRBJ2-1 TRBV25-1 14 TRBD1 CASLGTGMYNEQFF
TRBJ1-5 TRBV6-4 16 . CASSSLLGDSNQPQHF
TRBJ2-2 TRBV6-4 16 TRBD2 CASSALAGVSTGELFF
TRBJ2-7 TRBV7-8 16 . CASSLVSPGYTYEQYF
TRBJ2-3 TRBV27 15 TRBD2 CASSFIAGGTDTQYF
TRBJ2-7 TRBV29-1 13 . CSVEDQASYEQYF
TRBJ1-1 TRBV5-1 14 TRBD1 CASSWGQGNTEAFF
TRBJ2-1 TRBV7-2 17 . CASSPGLGVGPYNEQFF
TRBJ1-3 TRBV7-9 14 . CASSFAASGNTIYF
TRBJ2-2 TRBV7-7 17 TRBD2 CASSFAGTSGFTGELFF
TRBJ1-5 TRBV28 13 . CASTRDRNQPQHF
TRBJ1-3 TRBV7-6 15 . CASSPGPNSGNTIYF
TRBJ2-2 TRBV18 16 TRBD1 CASSPPGTGDTGELFF
TRBJ1-1 TRBV7-3 13 . CASSLGQNTEAFF
TRBJ1-4 TRBV5-4 14 . CASSRGGYNEKLFF
TRBJ1-5 TRBV2 18 TRBD1 CASSEARGGTGGDQPQHF
TRBJ1-2 TRBV29-1 13 . CSATALRSYGYTF
TRBJ1-5 TRBV10-2 13 TRBD1 CASSRGQNQPQHF
TRBJ1-5 TRBV2 14 TRBD1 CASSDTGGDQPQHF
TRBJ1-1 TRBV12-2 16 . CASRLAGDRPNTEAFF
TRBJ1-1 TRBV5-1 13 . CASSLVPGSEAFF
TRBJ1-3 TRBV7-6 17 . CASSLGTGGSTGNTIYF
TRBJ2-1 TRBV6-5 11 TRBD1 CASSYAGGQFF
TRBJ1-6 TRBV19 13 TRBD1 CASRDRAVSPLHF
TRBJ2-2 TRBV5-4 15 . CASSSLATNTGELFF
TRBJ1-4 TRBV5-1 15 TRBD1 CASSSSGTGYEKLFF
TRBJ2-6 TRBV2 15 TRBD1 CASRTTGFGANVLTF
TRBJ2-7 TRBV7-2 13 . CASSLTVRGEQYF
TRBJ2-5 TRBV30 14 . CAWTTMEGAKTQYF
TRBJ1-5 TRBV4-2 14 . CASSQEQNNQPQHF
TRBJ2-1 TRBV25-1 14 TRBD2 CASSWGLVFNEQFF
TRBJ2-1 TRBV9 18 TRBD2 CASSVGPIAGEDINEQFF
TRBJ1-2 TRBV7-2 16 . CASSPELGGLNYGYTF
TRBJ2-3 TRBV7-3 12 . CASSQGADTQYF
TRBJ1-5 TRBV12-5 13 . CASGLSFNQPQHF
TRBJ2-5 TRBV7-2 14 . CASSISVGEETQYF
TRBJ2-7 TRBV6-6 16 TRBD1 CASTILPGQGGNEQYF
TRBJ2-1 TRBV27 15 TRBD2 CASKAGGIRSNEQFF
TRBJ1-2 TRBV29-1 14 TRBD1 CSVEDQETGGGYTF
TRBJ2-2 TRBV19 19 TRBD2 CAARVRASGGFQGTGELFF
TRBJ2-5 TRBV25-1 18 . CASSDDLHTPGVRETQYF
TRBJ2-1 TRBV11-2 12 . CASSFTGTEQFF
TRBJ2-2 TRBV27 17 . CASSFVAPGANTGELFF
TRBJ2-7 TRBV7-6 14 . CASSLEAGSYEQYF
TRBJ1-5 TRBV27 15 . CASSLQGRGNQPQHF
TRBJ2-2 TRBV27 18 . CASSLSLAPRRGFGELFF